The next 27 T cell receptor beta chains were all read from a single sample in a study of T cells in Graves' hyperthyroidism and ophthalmopathy (dated by TCRdb to about 2019). The receptor library was made with multiplex PCR. Instrument used: Illumina HiSeq 2000. Amplification of TCR beta CDR3 regions was carried out from RNA transcripts. A first-round RT-PCR of the TCR CDR3 used the HTBI primer set with the Qiagen OneStep RT-PCR kit. Using fastp trimming at Q25 and MiXCR clonotype assembly, TCRdb reanalyzed the public sequencing data and kept in-frame beta chains. Here each entry gathers all rows of one CDR3 protein and keeps the most common genes and DNA. Within this sample are around 260,000 distinct CDR3 sequences, with 25% to 30% of them counted one time only. The top ten hold roughly a quarter of the sample. The sample comprised blood. These receptors were collected from a man aged 35 to 55 with Graves' hyperthyroidism that later progressed to Graves' ophthalmopathy.

This clonotype was seen at least ten times. The genes are TRBV5-1 and TRBJ1-3; maybe TRBD1 (6 bases). Germline V lookup: CDR1 SGHRS, CDR2 YFSETQ. This CDR3 region has 15 residues. V was shortened by 0 bases and J by 4 bases, with 11 bases between the two germline ends. The CDR3 sequence: CASSLGGGLGNTIYF. CDR3 sequence (DNA): TGCGCCAGCAGCTTGGGAGGGGGTCTCGGAAACACCATATATTTT.

This clonotype was counted at least ten times. This sequence joins TRBV15 and TRBJ1-1; TRBD1 is a possible D gene (6 bases). V was clipped by 2 bases and J by 2 bases, with 9 bases between them. The CDR3 has 14 residues. Germline CDR1 is LNHNV and CDR2 is YYDKDF (reference sequence). The CDR3, as DNA: TGTGCCACCAGCAGAAACAGGGCAAACACTGAAGCTTTCTTT. Protein: CATSRNRANTEAFF.

The chain employs TRBV6-1 and TRBJ2-4, with D unclear. Germline V lookup: CDR1 MNHNS, CDR2 SASEGT. Between the trimmed V and J ends, which lost 4 bases and 8 bases, there was a span of 12 bases. The CDR3 contains 13 residues. The CDR3 DNA follows: TGTGCCAGCAGTGTTTGGGTTTCGGACATTCAGTACTTC. Protein sequence: CASSVWVSDIQYF.

This clonotype has ten or more counts. The chain links TRBV19 to TRBJ2-7; 7 positions match TRBD2. Germline values: CDR1 LNHDA, CDR2 SQIVND (reference sequence). The CDR3 consists of 15 residues. The trim removed 5 bases at V and 4 bases at J, leaving 11 bases unmatched. As DNA, the CDR3 is TGTGCCAGTAGTGGGCAGGGAGGGTTCTTTTACGAGCAGTACTTC. Encoded protein: CASSGQGGFFYEQYF. Drawing the rest from reference TRBV19 and TRBJ2-7, the complete variable domain is DGGITQSPKYLFRKEGQNVTLSCEQNLNHDAMYWYRQDPGQGLRLIYYSQIVNDFQKGDIAEGYSVSREKKESFPLTVTSAQKNPTAFYLCASSGQGGFFYEQYFGPGTRLTVT.

The CDR3 nucleotides are TGTGCCAGCAGTTCCCCCCACAGGGGGTTCTACGAGCAGTACTTC. This translates into CASSSPHRGFYEQYF. The gene calls are TRBV12-3 or TRBV12-4 and TRBJ2-7; 8 nucleotides line up with TRBD1. J gave up 3 bases and V 4 bases, and 8 bases lay outside the gene matches. The CDR3 runs 15 residues.

This clonotype was seen repeatedly, ten times or more. The chain combines TRBV18 with TRBJ2-7, with D perhaps matching TRBD1 (6 bases). The V end lost 4 bases, the J end lost 6 bases, and 13 bases lay between the germline ends. The CDR3 is 13 amino acids. Germline V gives CDR1 KGHSH, CDR2 LQKENI. CDR3 residues: CASSQGVEGEQYF. The CDR3 bases are TGTGCCAGCTCACAGGGGGTCGAAGGCGAGCAGTACTTC.

This clonotype was counted at least ten times. The rearrangement uses TRBV11-2 and TRBJ2-7; 8 bases are a match to TRBD2. The CDR3 spans 15 residues. The V segment lost 5 bases and the J segment 4 bases; nucleotides outside the gene matches: 10. Germline loops: CDR1 SGHAT, CDR2 FQNNGV. This CDR3 reads CASSTLGGRLYEQYF. CDR3 nucleotides: TGTGCCAGCAGCACCCTTGGCGGGAGGTTGTACGAGCAGTACTTC.

This clonotype was counted ten times or more. J is TRBJ2-7 and V is TRBV2; D gene ambiguous. The CDR3 contains 12 residues. The germline V and J ends were trimmed by 3 bases and 6 bases, with 9 bases remaining between them. Germline V CDR1 and CDR2: SNHLY, FYNNEI. CDR3 region: CASSDSVGEQYF. The CDR3 nucleotides are TGTGCCAGCAGTGATTCAGTCGGCGAGCAGTACTTC.

The rearrangement joins TRBV6-2 or TRBV6-3 to TRBJ2-7; D is tentatively TRBD1 or TRBD2 (5 bases each). V gave up 6 bases and J gave up 3 bases, with 21 bases separating them. The CDR3 runs to 16 residues. Germline loops: CDR1 MNHEY, CDR2 SVGEGT. The DNA for the CDR3 is TGTGCCAGCAGGATTACGGGTCGGGGCCGAAACTACGAGCAGTACTTC. Amino acids: CASRITGRGRNYEQYF.

The chain carries TRBV28 and TRBJ1-5; D is ambiguous. Trimming left V 5 bases short and J 5 bases short, with 7 bases between. There are 12 residues in the CDR3. In germline, CDR1 is MDHEN, CDR2 SYDVKM. As DNA, the CDR3 is TGTGCCAGCAGTCCGATCGATCAGCCCCAGCATTTT. This gives the protein CASSPIDQPQHF.

This clonotype has ten or more counts. This chain links TRBV10-1 with TRBJ2-2, with a weak D call TRBD1 (6 bases). Germline values: CDR1 WNHNN, CDR2 SYGVQD (reference sequence). The length of the CDR3 is 14 residues. V was cut by 5 bases and J by 4 bases, with 11 bases left in between. CDR3 sequence (DNA): TGCGCCAGCAGTACGGACAGTTTCACCGGGGAGCTGTTTTTT. Amino acid sequence: CASSTDSFTGELFF.

This clonotype was recorded many times. The chain couples TRBV7-8 to TRBJ1-2; tentative D call: TRBD1 (6 bases). Germline V gives CDR1 SGHVS, CDR2 FQNEAQ. The CDR3 has 13 residues. Trimming took 5 bases from V and 7 from J, leaving 14 bases between them. The CDR3 reads CASSGYRDGGYTF. DNA for the CDR3: TGTGCCAGCAGCGGATACAGGGATGGTGGCTACACCTTC.

This rearrangement joins TRBV10-3 to TRBJ2-7; 10 nucleotides agree with TRBD2. Germline assignment: CDR1 ENHRY and CDR2 SYGVKD. This CDR3 has 14 residues. J gave up 0 bases and V 7 bases, and 3 bases lay outside the gene matches. In DNA, the CDR3 is TGTGCCATCAAGGCTAGCGGGAGCTCCTACGAGCAGTACTTC. It translates to CAIKASGSSYEQYF.

This clonotype was counted ten times or more. This chain connects TRBV6-4 to TRBJ1-1; D is ambiguous. Trimming removed 3 bases from V and 1 base from J, with 6 bases in between. Germline assignment: CDR1 MRHNA and CDR2 SNTAGT. The CDR3 sequence is 13 residues long. The CDR3 loop is CASSEQKNTEAFF. CDR3 nucleotide sequence: TGTGCCAGCAGTGAACAGAAGAACACTGAAGCTTTCTTT.

This clonotype was picked up a small number of times. This chain connects TRBV28 to TRBJ2-5; 11 nucleotides match TRBD2. The junction had 2 bases not matched to a gene; V was cut back by 6 bases and J by 5 bases. The CDR3 sequence is 13 residues long. Germline V gene sequence: CDR1 MDHEN, CDR2 SYDVKM. The CDR3 reads CASRTSGTETQYF. The CDR3 DNA reads as TGTGCCAGCAGGACTAGCGGGACTGAGACCCAGTACTTC. Combining the CDR3 with reference TRBV28 and TRBJ2-5 gives the whole variable domain DVKVTQSSRYLVKRTGEKVFLECVQDMDHENMFWYRQDPGLGLRLIYFSYDVKMKEKGDIPEGYSVSREKKERFSLILESASTNQTSMYLCASRTSGTETQYFGPGTRLLVL.

V and J are TRBV12-3 or TRBV12-4 and TRBJ1-5, with D possibly TRBD1 on 6 matching bases. The CDR3 contains 14 residues. The V gene lost 7 bases and the J gene lost 1 base, with 11 bases spanning the gap. CDR3 region: CASTIRGSNQPQHF. CDR3 nucleotides: TGTGCCAGCACAATAAGGGGGAGCAATCAGCCCCAGCATTTT.

This clonotype was observed many times. This chain joins TRBV27 and TRBJ1-1; 8 bases fit TRBD1. Germline lookup yields CDR1 MNHEY and CDR2 SMNVEV (reference sequence). Trimming at V came to 3 bases and at J to 2 bases, leaving 5 bases not matched to a gene. The length of the CDR3 is 15 residues. For the CDR3, the DNA is TGTGCCAGCAGTTTGTCCAGGGGGCGTAACACTGAAGCTTTCTTT. Translation gives CASSLSRGRNTEAFF.

This clonotype was found many times. V and J are TRBV28 and TRBJ1-5; D gene ambiguous. The CDR3 is 15 amino acids. V lost 6 bases to trimming and J lost 11 bases, with 23 bases between them. Germline assignment: CDR1 MDHEN and CDR2 SYDVKM. The CDR3 DNA sequence: TGTGCCAGCAGGACACGTGGGCCCTTGGGGATGTCCCAGCATTTT. Amino acid sequence: CASRTRGPLGMSQHF.

This clonotype was seen repeatedly, ten times or more. J is TRBJ2-5 and V is TRBV29-1; a weak D match, TRBD2 (5 bases). The CDR3 has 13 amino acids. Germline CDR1 and CDR2: SQVTM and ANQGSEA. V shed 5 bases and J shed 4 bases, with 14 bases lying between them. The CDR3 coding sequence is TGCAGCGTTTCCGACTATCGGGCAGAGACCCAGTACTTC. As protein: CSVSDYRAETQYF.

This chain connects TRBV20-1 to TRBJ1-5; TRBD1 matches 7 bases. CDR1 is DFQATT, CDR2 SNEGSKA, per germline (reference sequence). Trimming removed 0 bases from V and 11 bases from J; junction bases left unmatched: 4. The CDR3 spans 12 residues. The CDR3 nucleotides are TGCAGTGCTAGAGATCTGGGACAGTCCCAGCATTTT. Protein product: CSARDLGQSQHF.

This clonotype was found once. The chain combines TRBV28 with TRBJ2-5, with no clear D. Germline CDR1 is MDHEN and CDR2 is SYDVKM. The CDR3 covers 16 residues. Trimming stripped 3 bases from V and 3 bases from J, with 17 bases between. The CDR3 region is CASSFSLLRTEETQYF. The CDR3 DNA sequence: TGTGCCAGCAGTTTCTCCCTACTAAGGACCGAAGAGACCCAGTACTTC.

In its sample, this clonotype was seen many times. The V and J genes are TRBV20-1 and TRBJ2-7; 10 bases are shared with TRBD2. J gave up 1 base and V 5 bases, and 2 bases lay outside the gene matches. Germline V lookup: CDR1 DFQATT, CDR2 SNEGSKA (reference sequence). The CDR3 loop spans 13 amino acids. CDR3 sequence: CSAVSGRSYEQYF. The CDR3, as DNA: TGCAGTGCTGTTAGCGGGAGGTCCTACGAGCAGTACTTC.

The chain has TRBV6-2 or TRBV6-3 and TRBJ1-2; D possibly corresponds to TRBD1 (5 bases). In germline, CDR1 is MNHEY, CDR2 SVGEGT. CDR3 length: 13 amino acids. V lost 5 bases and J lost 6, with 13 bases in between. CDR3 nucleotide sequence: TGTGCCAGCAGTCAGGACATGCGAGATGGCTACACCTTC. This encodes CASSQDMRDGYTF.

Notes on this clonotype: This may be a read error, as it is one base from a much larger clone. V gene TRBV6-1 combines with J gene TRBJ1-1, with a weak D call TRBD1 (6 bases). Germline lookup yields CDR1 MNHNS and CDR2 SASEGT. V was cut by 6 bases and J by 1 base, with 9 bases left in between. The CDR3 is 13 residues long. The CDR3 bases are TGTGCCAGCAGAGTACAGGGGAACACTGAAGCTTTCTTT. Its protein product is CASRVQGNTEAFF.

This clonotype occurred many times. The genes are TRBV2 and TRBJ1-1, with TRBD1 as a possible D gene (5 bases). In germline, CDR1 is SNHLY, CDR2 FYNNEI. V shed 10 bases and J shed 1 base, with 13 bases lying between them. The CDR3 is made up of 13 amino acids. The DNA of the CDR3 is TGTGCCACGACCCGGGGCCGGAACACTGAAGCTTTCTTT. Translating it yields CATTRGRNTEAFF. The full variable domain, its missing parts supplied by reference TRBV2 and TRBJ1-1, is EPEVTQTPSHQVTQMGQEVILRCVPISNHLYFYWYRQILGQKVEFLVSFYNNEISEKSEIFDDQFSVERPDGSNFTLKIRSTKLEDSAMYFCATTRGRNTEAFFGQGTRLTVV.

This clonotype has at least ten counts. The chain combines TRBV12-3 or TRBV12-4 with TRBJ2-7, with D possibly matching TRBD1 (6 bases). CDR3 size: 14 residues. V was clipped by 3 bases and J by 2 bases, with 11 bases between them. CDR3 loop: CASSFGGRAYEQYF. The CDR3 nucleotides read TGTGCCAGCAGTTTTGGGGGCAGGGCCTACGAGCAGTACTTC.

This clonotype was observed at least ten times. The CDR3 spells CSAEGGTAGNLGTEAFF. The CDR3 region has the DNA TGCAGTGCTGAGGGGGGAACAGCGGGTAACTTGGGCACTGAAGCTTTCTTT. The chain carries TRBV20-1 and TRBJ1-1, with D possibly matching TRBD1 (6 bases). Germline values: CDR1 DFQATT, CDR2 SNEGSKA (reference sequence). The V end was cut by 5 bases, the J end by 4 bases, with 26 bases between. There are 17 residues in the CDR3.